The 8 T cell receptor beta chains below all came from one sample that was sequenced in a study of shared T cell receptors in the human thymus. Data came from immunoSEQ multiplex PCR; TCRdb stores just in-frame clones and leaves some out. This sample yields 500,000 to 550,000 clones, of which approximately 80% are seen a single time; 0.013% belongs to the top ten. The data also belong to a second study, concerning human thymus T cells.

Source material: thymocytes. The receptors stem from a boy under two years old with a congenital heart defect.

The V and J genes are TRBV4-1 and TRBJ1-2; 7 nucleotides line up with TRBD1. The V gene's germline CDR1 is MGHRA and CDR2 YSYEKL. J lost 5 bases, V lost 2 bases, and 5 bases had no gene match. This CDR3 comprises 14 residues. This chain's CDR3 is CASSQKTGRYGYTF. CDR3 in DNA: TGCGCCAGCAGCCAAAAGACAGGGAGATATGGCTACACCTTC.

There are a few counts of this clone. V and J are TRBV25-1 and TRBJ1-5, with D perhaps matching TRBD1 (5 bases). The germline CDR1 and CDR2 sequences are MGHDK and SYGVNS. The V end was cut by 1 base, the J end by 6 bases, with 7 bases between. CDR3 length: 13 residues. The CDR3 DNA sequence: TGTGCCAGCAGTGAATCCGGGGGTCAGCCCCAGCATTTT. It yields the protein CASSESGGQPQHF.

The chain links TRBV2 to TRBJ1-1; a weak D match, TRBD1 (5 bases). V was trimmed by 10 bases and J by 2 bases, leaving 11 bases between them. Germline V gene sequence: CDR1 SNHLY, CDR2 FYNNEI. The length of the CDR3 is 12 residues. For the CDR3, the DNA is TGTGCCATGGACACGCCAAACACTGAAGCTTTCTTT. Its protein is CAMDTPNTEAFF. The complete variable domain, with remaining parts taken from reference TRBV2 and TRBJ1-1, reads EPEVTQTPSHQVTQMGQEVILRCVPISNHLYFYWYRQILGQKVEFLVSFYNNEISEKSEIFDDQFSVERPDGSNFTLKIRSTKLEDSAMYFCAMDTPNTEAFFGQGTRLTVV.

This clone was recorded a few times. The rearrangement uses TRBV19 and TRBJ2-1, with 14 bases fitting TRBD2. The CDR3 has 16 residues. In germline, CDR1 is LNHDA, CDR2 SQIVND (reference sequence). V shed 3 bases, J shed 10 bases, and the junction held 8 bases outside the gene matches. The CDR3 DNA is TGTGCCAGTAGTATTAAGACTAGCGGGAGGGCCTGGGAGCAGTTCTTC. Its translation is CASSIKTSGRAWEQFF.

V is TRBV27 and J is TRBJ1-1, with 7 nucleotides matching TRBD1. The CDR3 spans 14 residues. Germline V gene sequence: CDR1 MNHEY, CDR2 SMNVEV (reference sequence). V gave up 6 bases and J gave up 5 bases; unmatched junction bases: 9. The CDR3 region has the DNA TGTGCCAGCAGCCAAGAGGGGGCGAGAACTGAAGCTTTCTTT. As protein: CASSQEGARTEAFF.

V is TRBV5-1 and J is TRBJ2-3; D gene uncertain. CDR1 SGHRS and CDR2 YFSETQ come from the germline V gene. V was cut by 3 bases and J by 8 bases, with 13 bases left in between. CDR3 length: 13 residues. CDR3 sequence reads: CASSCEPFFTQYF. In DNA form, the CDR3 reads TGCGCCAGCAGCTGTGAGCCCTTCTTTACGCAGTATTTT.

The chain couples TRBV5-6 to TRBJ2-7, with 8 bases that match TRBD2. The length of the CDR3 is 15 residues. V lost 5 bases to trimming and J lost 7 bases; unmatched junction nucleotides: 14. The germline V gene has CDR1 SGHDT and CDR2 YYEEEE. CDR3 sequence: CASRLSGSPLREQYF. CDR3 nucleotide sequence: TGTGCCAGCAGGCTAAGCGGGAGCCCCCTCAGGGAGCAGTACTTC.

This clone showed up just once. The J gene is TRBJ1-1, the V gene TRBV5-4, with 7 bases lining up with TRBD1. The CDR3 is 16 residues long. Unmatched junction bases numbered 6, after V lost 0 bases and J lost 1 base. Germline assignment: CDR1 SGHNT and CDR2 YYREEE (reference sequence). CDR3 amino acids: CASSLEDRMRNTEAFF. The CDR3 bases are TGTGCCAGCAGCTTGGAGGACAGGATGAGGAACACTGAAGCTTTCTTT.